The clone carrying this TCR beta chain was picked up a small number of times. The target antigen is unknown. This record belongs to a study of cytomegalovirus exposure and HLA in healthy donors. Overall study context: For the approximately 400 genotyped donors, roughly 80% fell within the Caucasian-associated ancestry cluster. Findings and caveats of the study: Investigators reported 164 TCR beta chains as tied to cytomegalovirus.

The study ran its PCR with 60 Vbeta and 13 Jbeta primers. Sequenced by immunoSEQ multiplex PCR; TCRdb stores in-frame clones only, minus some. The table has under 50,000 clones, over 65% seen once; the top ten hold more than 15%. Sequencing was carried out using PBMCs. The source is a man over 45 in good health and CMV-seropositive.

The CDR3 bases are TGTGCCAGCAGACCGGGTACGGGAGGAAACACTGAAGCTTTCTTT. Its translation is CASRPGTGGNTEAFF. V gene TRBV6-5 combines with J gene TRBJ1-1; D unresolved. Trimming removed 6 bases at V and 2 bases at J, with 16 bases between. The CDR3 covers 15 residues. From germline, CDR1 is MNHEY and CDR2 SVGAGI.